These 21 T cell receptor beta chains originate from one sample sequenced in a study of read filtering for tumor transcriptome and immune sequencing. The library was built from around 380 ng RNA with molecular barcoded adaptors for alpha/delta and beta/gamma chains. From the reads, TCRdb called clonotypes with MiXCR, one entry per CDR3 protein. Of 100,000 to 150,000 distinct CDR3 sequences in the sample, 13% were seen once. The sample consisted of a population of CD138-negative cells sorted from bone marrow. These receptors originate from a donor at least 40 years old with multiple myeloma.

This clonotype has at least ten counts. The V call is TRBV25-1, the J call TRBJ2-1; TRBD2 matches 12 bases. This CDR3 comprises 18 residues. Germline V gene lookup returns CDR1 MGHDK and CDR2 SYGVNS. After removal of 3 bases from V and 2 bases from J, the junction contained 8 bases not matched to a gene. CDR3 residues: CASSDSRLAGAAYNEQFF. CDR3 DNA: TGTGCCAGCAGTGATTCCCGACTAGCGGGAGCGGCCTACAATGAGCAGTTCTTC.

This clonotype was counted many times. This chain uses TRBV7-2 with TRBJ1-4; tentative D call: TRBD1 (5 bases). Per the germline V gene, CDR1 is SGHTA and CDR2 is FQGNSA. Trimming stripped 4 bases from V and 5 bases from J, with 11 bases between. The CDR3 loop spans 14 amino acids. CDR3 bases: TGTGCCAGCAGCTACCGGGGCAACAATGAAAAACTGTTTTTT. Translating gives CASSYRGNNEKLFF.

This sequence joins TRBV19 and TRBJ2-7; possible D gene TRBD1, 6 bases. Germline CDR1 and CDR2: LNHDA and SQIVND (reference sequence). V was cut by 5 bases and J by 3 bases, with 11 bases left in between. This CDR3 comprises 13 residues. In DNA form, the CDR3 reads TGTGCCAGTAGTTGGCCAGGGGACTACGAGCAGTACTTC. It specifies CASSWPGDYEQYF.

In its sample, this clonotype was seen many times. V gene TRBV20-1 combines with J gene TRBJ2-3, with 8 bases that match TRBD2. Losses at the gene ends were 1 base for V and 3 bases for J; bases not matched to a gene: 6. Germline V gene lookup returns CDR1 DFQATT and CDR2 SNEGSKA (reference sequence). The CDR3 contains 15 residues. CDR3 nucleotide sequence: TGCAGTGCTAGAGCCGCGGGGGGAGTGACAGATACGCAGTATTTT. Protein product: CSARAAGGVTDTQYF.

Details on this clonotype: A far larger clone is a single base away, which makes a read error likely. The chain carries TRBV11-3 and TRBJ2-1, with 13 bases that match TRBD2. Looked up from germline, CDR1 is SGHNT and CDR2 is YENEEA. The CDR3 consists of 17 residues. CDR3 sequence reads: CASSLGTSGRALDEQSF. Written as DNA, the CDR3 is TGTGCCAGCAGCTTAGGCACTAGCGGGAGGGCCTTGGATGAGCAGTCCTTC.

The rearrangement joins TRBV7-9 to TRBJ2-1; TRBD2 matches 9 bases. Germline CDR1 is SEHNR and CDR2 is FQNEAQ (reference sequence). The CDR3 contains 15 residues. Trimming took 3 bases from V and 3 from J; bases not matched to a gene: 3. The CDR3 is CASSFTSGHYNEQFF. The CDR3 DNA reads TGTGCCAGCAGCTTTACTAGCGGGCACTACAATGAGCAGTTCTTC.

As regards this clonotype: A much larger clone is a single base away; this may be a read error. The chain employs TRBV7-3 and TRBJ1-1, with no clear D. The CDR3 totals 14 residues. The germline CDR1 and CDR2 sequences are SGHTA and FQGTGA. V was pared by 9 bases and J by 1 base, with 15 bases between. Here the CDR3 DNA reads TGTGCCAGTTCTACCGACGGCTGGAACACTGAAGCTTTCTTT. Its translation is CASSTDGWNTEAFF.

The table lists this clonotype with many counts. The chain carries TRBV7-8 and TRBJ2-1, with 11 bases lining up with TRBD2. The germline gives CDR1 SGHVS, CDR2 FQNEAQ. After removal of 1 base from V and 4 bases from J, the junction contained 9 bases not matched to a gene. The CDR3 runs to 18 residues. The CDR3 DNA follows: TGTGCCAGCAGCTTAGTACGTGGTACTAGCGGGGGATACAATGAGCAGTTCTTC. Translation gives CASSLVRGTSGGYNEQFF.

With respect to this clonotype: Possible read error: a much larger clone is one base away. CDR3: CASSVRTSGRSYNEQFF. The CDR3 DNA follows: TGTGCCAGCAGCGTAAGGACTAGCGGGAGATCCTACAATGAGCAGTTCTTC. The chain uses TRBV7-6 and TRBJ2-1; 13 bases match TRBD2. In germline, CDR1 is SGHVS, CDR2 FNYEAQ. Unmatched junction bases numbered 5, after V lost 5 bases and J lost 1 base. The CDR3 has 17 amino acids. Drawing the rest from reference TRBV7-6 and TRBJ2-1, the complete variable domain is GAGVSQSPRYKVTKRGQDVALRCDPISGHVSLYWYRQALGQGPEFLTYFNYEAQQDKSGLPNDRFSAERPEGSISTLTIQRTEQRDSAMYRCASSVRTSGRSYNEQFFGPGTRLTVL.

Ten or more counts support this clonotype. V and J are TRBV6-1 and TRBJ2-1, with 12 bases that match TRBD2. Germline trimming cut 4 bases from V and 1 base from J; bases unmatched to any gene: 14. Germline V gene data show CDR1 as MNHNS and CDR2 as SASEGT. This CDR3 has 20 residues. The CDR3 sequence: CASSALGLAGGPGSYNEQFF. CDR3 DNA sequence: TGTGCCAGCAGTGCCCTTGGTCTAGCGGGAGGGCCTGGGTCCTACAATGAGCAGTTCTTC.

In this sample, this clonotype turned up a few times. A read error is likely, as this CDR3 ends without the conserved phenylalanine or tryptophan. The chain employs TRBV11-2 and TRBJ2-1, with 7 bases identical to TRBD2. The germline V gene has CDR1 SGHAT and CDR2 FQNNGV. This CDR3 is built from 13 residues. V shed 8 bases, J shed 12 bases, and the junction held 13 bases outside the gene matches. The CDR3 loop is CASGTTSPSGQFL. The CDR3 DNA reads as TGTGCCAGCGGTACGACTAGCCCAAGCGGGCAGTTCCTC.

The sample holds a few counts of this clonotype. A far larger clone is a single base away, which makes a read error likely. The chain employs TRBV6-1 and TRBJ2-1; 7 nucleotides line up with TRBD2. The CDR3 has 15 residues. Germline V gene sequence: CDR1 MNHNS, CDR2 SASEGT. CDR3 amino acids: CASSEGLPIYNEQLF. The DNA for the CDR3 is TGTGCCAGCAGTGAGGGACTACCTATCTACAATGAGCAGCTCTTC.

This clonotype was seen at least ten times. The chain joins TRBV11-1 to TRBJ1-1, with a possible D match to TRBD1 (6 bases). The V gene lost 3 bases and the J gene lost 1 base, with 15 bases spanning the gap. The length of the CDR3 is 16 residues. Germline CDR1 is SGHAT and CDR2 is FQDESV (reference sequence). The chain's CDR3 is CASSFSGGEPNTEAFF. The CDR3, as DNA: TGTGCCAGCAGCTTTTCCGGGGGCGAACCGAACACTGAAGCTTTCTTT.

This clonotype is medium-sized (0.01 to 0.1%). J is TRBJ2-5 and V is TRBV6-1; no firm D call. The CDR3 length is 12 residues. The ends were cut back, 3 bases at V and 5 bases at J, with 7 bases in the middle. The V gene's germline CDR1 is MNHNS and CDR2 SASEGT. The CDR3 protein is CASSDGWETQYF. The CDR3 coding sequence is TGTGCCAGCAGTGATGGGTGGGAGACCCAGTACTTC.

The genes are TRBV18 and TRBJ2-1, with unresolved D. Germline CDR1 is KGHSH and CDR2 is LQKENI. This CDR3 has 13 amino acids. V was cut by 0 bases and J by 9 bases, with 9 bases left in between. In DNA form, the CDR3 reads TGTGCCAGCTCACCACCTTCGTTTTCTGAGCAGTTCTTC. It specifies CASSPPSFSEQFF. Full variable domain (rest looked up from reference TRBV18 and TRBJ2-1): NAGVMQNPRHLVRRRGQEARLRCSPMKGHSHVYWYRQLPEEGLKFMVYLQKENIIDESGMPKERFSAEFPKEGPSILRIQQVVRGDSAAYFCASSPPSFSEQFFGPGTRLTVL.

This clonotype was picked up many times. The chain carries TRBV5-1 and TRBJ2-1; no firm D call. The V gene lost 1 base and the J gene lost 7 bases, with 12 bases spanning the gap. CDR3 length equals 14 residues. Germline CDR1 is SGHRS and CDR2 is YFSETQ. The CDR3 DNA sequence: TGCGCCAGCAGCTTGTGGGCACTCTCTAATGAGCAGTTCTTC. It is translated as CASSLWALSNEQFF.

The chain has TRBV5-1 and TRBJ1-4; 7 bases agree with TRBD1. The germline gives CDR1 SGHRS, CDR2 YFSETQ. The CDR3 length is 18 residues. V lost 2 bases and J lost 8; bases outside the gene matches: 18. The CDR3 sequence: CASSFRTGLAPAGEKLFF. The CDR3 DNA reads TGCGCCAGCAGCTTTCGGACAGGACTCGCCCCAGCAGGCGAAAAACTGTTTTTT.

At least ten counts were recorded for this clonotype. The chain uses TRBV5-4 and TRBJ2-1; 16 bases fit TRBD2. The CDR3 loop spans 17 amino acids. CDR1 is SGHNT and CDR2 is YYREEE in the germline V gene (reference sequence). V was clipped by 4 bases and J by 9 bases; unmatched bases: 10. CDR3 nucleotide sequence: TGTGCCAGCAGCCAATCCGGGACTAGCGGGAGGGCCACTGAGCAGTTCTTC. It codes for CASSQSGTSGRATEQFF.

This clonotype was recorded many times. The chain uses TRBV7-2 and TRBJ2-1, with TRBD2 identical over 12 bases. V was pared by 3 bases and J by 9 bases, with 3 bases of the junction left unmatched. The CDR3 runs to 14 residues. Germline V gene lookup returns CDR1 SGHTA and CDR2 FQGNSA. CDR3 in DNA: TGTGCCAGCAGCTTGACTAGCGGGAGATTTGAGCAGTTCTTC. Its protein product is CASSLTSGRFEQFF.

There are many counts of this clonotype. The chain has TRBV21-1 and TRBJ1-1. TRBV21-1 is a pseudogene segment. The CDR3 is 11 residues long. The CDR3 loop reads CASSKGSEAFF. CDR3 in DNA: TGTGCCAGCAGCAAGGGCTCTGAAGCTTTCTTT.

This clonotype was detected ten times or more. The chain uses TRBV9 and TRBJ2-5; 8 positions match TRBD2. V lost 0 bases, J lost 4 bases, and 2 bases stayed unmatched. The CDR3 totals 14 residues. Germline-derived CDR1 and CDR2 are SGDLS and YYNGEE. The CDR3 region has the DNA TGTGCCAGCAGCGTAGCGGGAGGGATAGAGACCCAGTACTTC. Its translation is CASSVAGGIETQYF.